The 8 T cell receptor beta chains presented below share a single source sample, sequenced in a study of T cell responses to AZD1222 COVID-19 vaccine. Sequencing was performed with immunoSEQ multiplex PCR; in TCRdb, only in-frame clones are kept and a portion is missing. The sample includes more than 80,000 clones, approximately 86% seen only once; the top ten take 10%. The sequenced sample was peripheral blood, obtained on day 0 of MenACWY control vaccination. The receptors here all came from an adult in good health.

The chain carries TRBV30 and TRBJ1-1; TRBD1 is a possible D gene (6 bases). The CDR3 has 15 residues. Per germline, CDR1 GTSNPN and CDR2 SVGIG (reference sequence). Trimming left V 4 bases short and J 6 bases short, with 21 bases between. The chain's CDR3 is CAWTVLQGSGSEAFF. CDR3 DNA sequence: TGTGCCTGGACCGTACTACAGGGTTCGGGGTCTGAAGCTTTCTTT.

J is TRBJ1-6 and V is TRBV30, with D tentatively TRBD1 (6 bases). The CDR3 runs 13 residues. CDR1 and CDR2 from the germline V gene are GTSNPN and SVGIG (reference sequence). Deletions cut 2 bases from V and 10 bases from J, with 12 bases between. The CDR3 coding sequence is TGTGCCTGGAGTTCCCAGGGGAGGTCACCCCTCCACTTT. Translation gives CAWSSQGRSPLHF.

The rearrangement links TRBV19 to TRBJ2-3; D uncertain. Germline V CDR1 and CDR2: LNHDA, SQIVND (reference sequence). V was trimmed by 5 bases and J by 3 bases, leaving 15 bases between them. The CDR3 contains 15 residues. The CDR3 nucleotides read TGTGCCAGTAGTGTCCAGGCGGCACGGACAGATACGCAGTATTTT. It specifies CASSVQAARTDTQYF.

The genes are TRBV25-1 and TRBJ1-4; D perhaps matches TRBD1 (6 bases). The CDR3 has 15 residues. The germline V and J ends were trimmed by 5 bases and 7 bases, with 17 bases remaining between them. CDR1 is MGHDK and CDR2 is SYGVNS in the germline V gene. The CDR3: CASSPSGGRTEKLFF. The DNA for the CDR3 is TGTGCCAGCAGTCCCAGTGGGGGGCGCACTGAAAAACTGTTTTTT.

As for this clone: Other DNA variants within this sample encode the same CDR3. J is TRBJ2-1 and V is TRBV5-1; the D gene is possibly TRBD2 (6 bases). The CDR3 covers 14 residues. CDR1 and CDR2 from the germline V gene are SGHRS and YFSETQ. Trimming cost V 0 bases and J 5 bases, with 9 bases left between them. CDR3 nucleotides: TGCGCCAGCAGCTTGGCCGGGACTCACAATGAGCAGTTCTTC. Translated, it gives CASSLAGTHNEQFF. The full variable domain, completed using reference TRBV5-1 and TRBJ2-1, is KAGVTQTPRYLIKTRGQQVTLSCSPISGHRSVSWYQQTPGQGLQFLFEYFSETQRNKGNFPGRFSGRQFSNSRSEMNVSTLELGDSALYLCASSLAGTHNEQFFGPGTRLTVL.

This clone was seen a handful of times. In nucleotides, the CDR3 is TGTGCCACCAGTGATCCAACAGGGAATGGTGAAGCTTTCTTT. Translation: CATSDPTGNGEAFF. This chain uses TRBV24-1 with TRBJ1-1; possibly TRBD1 for D (6 bases). CDR3 length: 14 amino acids. Germline assignment: CDR1 KGHDR and CDR2 SFDVKD. Trimming pared 3 bases from V and 7 bases from J, leaving 14 bases between.

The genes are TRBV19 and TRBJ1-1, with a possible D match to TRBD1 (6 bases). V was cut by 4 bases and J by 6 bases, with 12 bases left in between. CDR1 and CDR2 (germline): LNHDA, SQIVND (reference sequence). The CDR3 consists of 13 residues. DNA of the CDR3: TGTGCCAGTAGTACAGGGGCGAGGGCTGAAGCTTTCTTT. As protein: CASSTGARAEAFF.

The CDR3 protein is CASSIQDYSNQPQHF. The CDR3 DNA follows: TGTGCCAGTAGTATTCAGGACTATAGCAATCAGCCCCAGCATTTT. The chain joins TRBV19 to TRBJ1-5, with D hard to call. Deletions cut 3 bases from V and 0 bases from J, with 9 bases between. The CDR3 contains 15 residues. CDR1 is LNHDA and CDR2 is SQIVND in the germline V gene (reference sequence).